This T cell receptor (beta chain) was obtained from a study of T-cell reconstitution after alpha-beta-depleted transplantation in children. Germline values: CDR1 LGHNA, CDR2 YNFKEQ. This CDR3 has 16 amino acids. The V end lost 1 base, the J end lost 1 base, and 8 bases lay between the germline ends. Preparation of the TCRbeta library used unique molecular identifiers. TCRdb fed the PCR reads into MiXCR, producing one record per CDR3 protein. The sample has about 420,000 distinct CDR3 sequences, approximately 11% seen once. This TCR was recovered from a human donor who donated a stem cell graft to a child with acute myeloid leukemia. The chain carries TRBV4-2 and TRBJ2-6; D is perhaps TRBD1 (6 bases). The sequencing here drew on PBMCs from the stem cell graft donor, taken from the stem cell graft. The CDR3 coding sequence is TGTGCCAGCAGCCAAGGAACAGGGTCTGGGGCCAACGTCCTGACTTTC. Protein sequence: CASSQGTGSGANVLTF.